The 18 T cell receptor beta chains reported below all come from one sample, sequenced in a study of shared clonotypes between healthy human individuals. Clones were sequenced by immunoSEQ multiplex PCR, and TCRdb holds only the in-frame ones, with some missing. Among roughly 1 million clones, roughly 80% were seen once, and the ten largest hold approximately 1.5%. The specimen was memory CD4+ T cells sorted from blood. Stated subset: CD45RA-negative fraction. The receptors were gathered from a man aged 18 to 35 in good health.

This clone was found a few times. The J gene is TRBJ1-2, the V gene TRBV29-1, with D possibly being TRBD1 (6 bases). The CDR3 consists of 15 residues. Germline CDR1 is SQVTM and CDR2 is ANQGSEA. V shed 4 bases and J shed 2 bases, with 17 bases lying between them. CDR3 DNA sequence: TGCAGCGTTGTAACAGGGTCTCTTCTCAACTATGGCTACACCTTC. Its translation: CSVVTGSLLNYGYTF.

This clone was seen a handful of times. J is TRBJ2-7 and V is TRBV7-6; 10 nucleotides align to TRBD1. J lost 0 bases, V lost 5 bases, and 4 bases had no gene match. CDR1 is SGHVS and CDR2 is FNYEAQ in the germline V gene. The length of the CDR3 is 15 residues. CDR3 nucleotides: TGTGCCAGCAGCATAAGACAGGGGGCCTCCTACGAGCAGTACTTC. This gives the protein CASSIRQGASYEQYF.

The rearrangement joins TRBV6-5 to TRBJ2-7; 9 bases line up with TRBD1. CDR3 length equals 14 residues. V lost 5 bases to trimming and J lost 3 bases; unmatched junction nucleotides: 5. CDR1 is MNHEY, CDR2 SVGAGI, per germline. This chain's CDR3 is CASSLGTGFYEQYF. Here the CDR3 DNA reads TGTGCCAGCAGTCTCGGGACAGGGTTCTACGAGCAGTACTTC.

The V call is TRBV5-1, the J call TRBJ2-7; 7 positions match TRBD2. The CDR3 consists of 16 residues. V dropped 4 bases and J dropped 2; count of bases not matched to a gene: 12. Germline-derived CDR1 and CDR2 are SGHRS and YFSETQ. The CDR3 DNA follows: TGCGCCAGCAGCGACTTGGGGGGGTCCGGGACCTACGAGCAGTACTTC. Amino acid sequence: CASSDLGGSGTYEQYF.

The table lists this clone with a few counts. The V gene is TRBV5-1, the J gene TRBJ2-1, with 8 bases aligning to TRBD2. V was clipped by 3 bases and J by 6 bases; unmatched bases: 11. This CDR3 spans 16 amino acids. Germline V gene sequence: CDR1 SGHRS, CDR2 YFSETQ. As DNA, the CDR3 is TGCGCCAGCAGCTCCCGAGCGGGAGCCGGGAGCAATGAGCAGTTCTTC. Translated, it gives CASSSRAGAGSNEQFF.

This sequence joins TRBV20-1 and TRBJ2-3; unclear D gene. Trimming cost V 8 bases and J 4 bases, with 7 bases left between them. Germline CDR1 and CDR2: DFQATT and SNEGSKA (reference sequence). This CDR3 is 10 amino acids long. The CDR3 region is CSPYADTQYF. DNA of the CDR3: TGCAGTCCTTACGCAGATACGCAGTATTTT.

A remark on this clone: A read error may be the cause here, since a much bigger clone is one base away. CDR3 sequence reads: CASSVIWNTGELFF. For the CDR3, the DNA is TGTGCCAGCAGCGTAATATGGAACACCGGGGAGCTGTTTTTT. This chain links TRBV9 with TRBJ2-2; D call uncertain. Looked up from germline, CDR1 is SGDLS and CDR2 is YYNGEE. V was shortened by 1 base and J by 1 base, with 5 bases between the two germline ends. The CDR3 has 14 amino acids.

This rearrangement joins TRBV5-1 to TRBJ2-3, with D possibly matching TRBD1 (7 bases). CDR1 is SGHRS and CDR2 is YFSETQ in the germline V gene. This CDR3 comprises 16 residues. V gave up 0 bases and J gave up 4 bases, with 15 bases separating them. The DNA for the CDR3 is TGCGCCAGCAGCTTGGCCGCAGGGGGGCCTCCAGATACGCAGTATTTT. The encoded protein is CASSLAAGGPPDTQYF. Variable domain in full (rest from reference TRBV5-1 and TRBJ2-3): KAGVTQTPRYLIKTRGQQVTLSCSPISGHRSVSWYQQTPGQGLQFLFEYFSETQRNKGNFPGRFSGRQFSNSRSEMNVSTLELGDSALYLCASSLAAGGPPDTQYFGPGTRLTVL.

The chain joins TRBV11-2 to TRBJ2-5; the match to TRBD2 covers 9 bases. The CDR3 is 15 amino acids. Germline CDR1 SGHAT, CDR2 FQNNGV. The junction had 8 bases not matched to a gene; V was cut back by 5 bases and J by 4 bases. The CDR3 loop is CASSPAGTSLETQYF. DNA of the CDR3: TGTGCCAGCAGCCCGGCGGGGACTAGCCTAGAGACCCAGTACTTC.

V is TRBV11-2 and J is TRBJ1-1; D may be TRBD1 (6 bases). Germline lookup yields CDR1 SGHAT and CDR2 FQNNGV. The CDR3 consists of 13 residues. Trimming pared 10 bases from V and 0 bases from J, leaving 12 bases between. Here the CDR3 reads CATADRLNTEAFF. CDR3 DNA sequence: TGTGCCACCGCGGACAGACTGAACACTGAAGCTTTCTTT.

The CDR3 sequence is CASSLILRLNTEAFF. The CDR3 bases are TGTGCCAGCAGCTTAATTCTGAGGCTGAACACTGAAGCTTTCTTT. The chain employs TRBV7-2 and TRBJ1-1; D not resolved. Trimming took 2 bases from V and 0 from J, leaving 10 bases between them. Germline V lookup: CDR1 SGHTA, CDR2 FQGNSA. The CDR3 totals 15 residues.

As for this clone: Possible read error: a much larger clone is one base away. The rearrangement links TRBV5-4 to TRBJ1-1, with D hard to call. The CDR3 has 13 residues. With 4 bases removed from V and 1 base from J, the gap between germline ends came to 8 bases. Looked up from germline, CDR1 is SGHNT and CDR2 is YYREEE (reference sequence). The CDR3 is CASSTRGNTEAFF. CDR3 nucleotide sequence: TGTGCCAGCAGCACCCGGGGGAACACTGAAGCTTTCTTT.

The CDR3 DNA reads as TGTGCCAGCAGTGAAAGTGGGTTTGAGCAGTACTTC. The encoded protein is CASSESGFEQYF. The rearrangement uses TRBV2 and TRBJ2-7; no firm D call. Germline lookup yields CDR1 SNHLY and CDR2 FYNNEI. The CDR3 has 12 amino acids. Trimming pared 2 bases from V and 7 bases from J, leaving 9 bases between.

V gene TRBV19 combines with J gene TRBJ2-5, with D hard to call. V lost 3 bases to trimming and J lost 7 bases, with 9 bases between them. The CDR3 sequence is 12 residues long. Germline-derived CDR1 and CDR2 are LNHDA and SQIVND (reference sequence). The CDR3 sequence: CASSMSGGTQYF. DNA of the CDR3: TGTGCCAGTAGTATGTCAGGTGGGACCCAGTACTTC.

As concerns this clone: Other nucleotide sequences from this sample produce the same CDR3. V is TRBV30 and J is TRBJ1-1, with D hard to call. Germline CDR1 is GTSNPN and CDR2 is SVGIG (reference sequence). The V end lost 4 bases, the J end lost 1 base, and 13 bases lay between the germline ends. CDR3 length: 14 residues. The CDR3 DNA follows: TGTGCCTGGAATCTTCGGGTAGGGAACACTGAAGCTTTCTTT. Translating gives CAWNLRVGNTEAFF. Drawing the rest from reference TRBV30 and TRBJ1-1, the complete variable domain is SQTIHQWPATLVQPVGSPLSLECTVEGTSNPNLYWYRQAAGRGLQLLFYSVGIGQISSEVPQNLSASRPQDRQFILSSKKLLLSDSGFYLCAWNLRVGNTEAFFGQGTRLTVV.

The chain carries TRBV30 and TRBJ2-7; D perhaps matches TRBD1 (8 bases). The V end lost 2 bases, the J end lost 5 bases, and 13 bases lay between the germline ends. Germline CDR1 and CDR2: GTSNPN and SVGIG (reference sequence). The CDR3 sequence is 13 residues long. The CDR3, as DNA: TGTGCCTGGAGTCGACAGGGGAGGGACGAGCAGTACTTC. Amino acid sequence: CAWSRQGRDEQYF.

The genes are TRBV11-2 and TRBJ2-7, with 9 bases identical to TRBD1. CDR3 length: 15 residues. Germline trimming cut 5 bases from V and 2 bases from J; bases unmatched to any gene: 7. Looked up from germline, CDR1 is SGHAT and CDR2 is FQNNGV. The CDR3 loop reads CASSLGTGSTYEQYF. In nucleotides, the CDR3 is TGTGCCAGCAGCCTAGGGACAGGGTCGACCTACGAGCAGTACTTC.

This clone was detected a few times. V is TRBV15 and J is TRBJ1-5; unclear D gene. Germline CDR1 and CDR2: LNHNV and YYDKDF (reference sequence). The CDR3 totals 15 residues. Trimming removed 1 base from V and 0 bases from J, with 7 bases in between. CDR3 sequence: CATSRASYSNQPQHF. DNA for the CDR3: TGTGCCACCAGCAGAGCGTCTTATAGCAATCAGCCCCAGCATTTT.